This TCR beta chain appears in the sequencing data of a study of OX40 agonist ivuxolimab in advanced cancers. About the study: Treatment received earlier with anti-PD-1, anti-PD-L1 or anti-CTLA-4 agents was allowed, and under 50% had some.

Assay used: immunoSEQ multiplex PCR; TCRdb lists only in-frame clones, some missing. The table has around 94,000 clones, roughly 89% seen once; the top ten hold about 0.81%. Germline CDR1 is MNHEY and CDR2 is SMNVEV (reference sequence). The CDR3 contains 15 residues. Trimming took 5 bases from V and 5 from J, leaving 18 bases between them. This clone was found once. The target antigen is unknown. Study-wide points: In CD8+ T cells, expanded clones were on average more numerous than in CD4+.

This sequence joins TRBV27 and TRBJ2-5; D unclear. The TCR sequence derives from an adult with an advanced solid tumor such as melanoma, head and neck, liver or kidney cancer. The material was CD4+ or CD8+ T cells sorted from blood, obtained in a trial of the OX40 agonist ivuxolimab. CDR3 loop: CASSPALGPRETQYF. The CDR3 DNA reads TGTGCCAGCAGTCCGGCCCTAGGGCCCCGGGAGACCCAGTACTTC.